This paragraph reports one TCR beta chain. The antigen is undetermined. Trimming cost V 1 base and J 1 base, with 7 bases left between them. This CDR3 spans 14 amino acids. This sample was taken from a study of response to subunit inactivated influenza vaccine. In TCRdb, the RT-PCR reads were re-called with MiXCR into one record per CDR3 protein. The repertoire holds about 780,000 distinct CDR3 sequences, with roughly 20% as singletons. Study conclusions and caveats: Authors suggested seasonal influenza vaccinations each recruit few new T cells.

The sequencing here drew on PBMCs from blood, taken about 5 days after vaccination. The clonotype comes from a man aged 50-60 years who received an inactivated influenza vaccine. The rearrangement joins TRBV12-3 or TRBV12-4 to TRBJ1-1; D gene ambiguous. CDR3 in amino acids: CASSLGVRNTEAFF. The CDR3 region has the DNA TGTGCCAGCAGTTTAGGTGTACGGAACACTGAAGCTTTCTTT.